This T cell receptor (beta chain) stems from a study of follicular helper T cells after annual influenza vaccination. The protocol was immunoSEQ multiplex PCR, while the TCRdb copy is restricted to in-frame clones and leaves out a portion. This table has 25,000 to 35,000 clones, approximately 80% appearing once. From germline, CDR1 is MNHEY and CDR2 SVGAGI. Trimming removed 5 bases from V and 3 bases from J, with 10 bases in between. This CDR3 has 13 amino acids. The sample's time point: 2014-2015 season, pre-vaccination. ICOS+CD38+ and ICOS-CD38- fractions were sorted from non-naive CD4+CXCR5+PD-1+ cells.

The starting material was CXCR5+ CD38- circulating T follicular helper cells from blood, obtained on the day of influenza vaccination. Subset reported: circulating Tfh, non-naive CD4+CXCR5+PD-1+ (ICOS+CD38+ or ICOS-CD38-). The clonotype comes from an adult who received the influenza vaccine. The chain links TRBV6-5 to TRBJ1-1, with D possibly being TRBD1 (6 bases). The CDR3 nucleotides are TGTGCCAGCAGTACAGGGTTGTACACTGAAGCTTTCTTT. Translation: CASSTGLYTEAFF.